This record looks at one TCR beta chain sequence and its context. TCRdb re-called the 5' RACE reads through MiXCR, storing one row per CDR3 protein. The sample has about 580,000 distinct CDR3 sequences; less than 20% are singletons. CDR1 is GTSNPN and CDR2 is SVGIG in the germline V gene (reference sequence). V gave up 2 bases and J gave up 4 bases, with 9 bases separating them. The CDR3 runs 13 residues. These data belong to a study of T cells after yellow fever vaccination. The genes are TRBV30 and TRBJ1-5, with D possibly TRBD1 on 5 matching bases. The starting material was PBMCs, obtained about 5 days after the first yellow fever vaccination. This clonotype was obtained from a man in his late teens or twenties who received the YFV17D yellow fever vaccine. The CDR3 coding sequence is TGTGCCTGGAGTCACGGGGGTAATCAGCCCCAGCATTTT. As protein: CAWSHGGNQPQHF.